The entry that follows covers one T cell receptor (beta chain) sequence. What it binds is not known. The data derive from a study of cytomegalovirus exposure and HLA in healthy donors. Study results and caveats: TCR beta V- and J-gene trimming was later associated with a missense DCLRE1C variant.

Germline CDR1 SNHLY, CDR2 FYNNEI. The CDR3 contains 15 residues. V lost 8 bases and J lost 10; bases outside the gene matches: 19. Vbeta (60) and Jbeta (13) primers were used in the PCR. This table comes from immunoSEQ multiplex PCR, and its TCRdb copy is limited to in-frame clones, with some not included. The repertoire holds about 190,000 clones, with 65% to 80% as singletons. The source is a woman in her thirties or forties in good health and CMV-seronegative. The chain couples TRBV2 to TRBJ1-1, with 7 bases that match TRBD1. Material for sequencing was PBMCs. CDR3 coding DNA: TGTGCCAGCCTAAGGGACAGCTCGATACTAACAGGAGCTTTCTTT. It is translated as CASLRDSSILTGAFF.